This T cell receptor beta chain was captured in a study of regulatory T cells in long-lasting Graves disease. Study-wide results and limits: Favored gene segments in persistent disease were TRBV28, TRBJ1-2 and TRBJ2-5. For persistent Graves' patients, TCR diversity was lower than for newly diagnosed ones.

Indicated time point: newly diagnosed GD, antithyroid drugs for less than 3 months. The authors made the TCR library using RNA they extracted from PBMCs. This clonotype has ten or more counts. Its antigen is not identified. V was trimmed by 5 bases and J by 7 bases, leaving 18 bases between them. This CDR3 has 14 residues. Germline V CDR1 and CDR2: DFQATT, SNEGSKA (reference sequence). According to the study, TCR beta libraries were built with iRepertoire HTBI primers and CDR3-region Arm-PCR. TCRdb passed the multiplex PCR reads through MiXCR, listing each CDR3 protein once. Counted here are more than 450,000 distinct CDR3 sequences, about 17% occurring once; the ten biggest clones make up 12%. This same sample was also part of a study on T cells in Graves' hyperthyroidism and ophthalmopathy. Per that study: The study defined stable Graves' hyperthyroidism as no ophthalmopathy progression within 18 months. Most expanded thyroid clonotypes above 0.001 also appeared in blood.

The sample here was peripheral blood mononuclear cells (PBMCs), taken at new diagnosis, from a patient treated with antithyroid drugs. The receptor was isolated from a man in his forties or fifties with Graves disease. The rearrangement joins TRBV20-1 to TRBJ2-1, with a weak D call TRBD2 (5 bases). CDR3 bases: TGCAGTGCTTTAAAGAGGACTCCGACAAATGAGCAGTTCTTC. Protein product: CSALKRTPTNEQFF.